This T cell receptor beta chain was recorded in a study of CD4 T cells in relation to SARS-CoV-2 and coronaviruses. Before the COVID-19 pandemic, during about 2011-2019, CD4+ T cells were taken from unexposed donors. After ten to eleven days of culture, CD4+ T cells were isolated. Unexposed-donor CD4+ T cells were probed with SARS-CoV-2 S/N and four cold-coronavirus spikes, cells permitting. Each well had roughly 2.2 million PBMCs in approximately 5.1% human AB serum with IL-2. Half the medium was replaced with IL-2 medium on days 3 and 7. This clone showed up just once. The antigen remains undetermined. This CDR3 is built from 15 residues. V was cut by 1 base and J by 0 bases, with 7 bases left in between. Germline V gene sequence: CDR1 SEHNR, CDR2 FQNEAQ (reference sequence). Data came from immunoSEQ multiplex PCR; TCRdb stores just in-frame clones and leaves some out. The sample lists 20,000 or so clones, more than 65% occurring once.

Study-wide findings and caveats: Each donor contributed either pre-pandemic or post-infection samples, not both.

Sequencing was done on a sample of CD4+ T cells from PBMCs, cultured in vitro. The V call is TRBV7-9, the J call TRBJ2-1; no reliable D call. The receptor was derived from a human donor in good health. Written as DNA, the CDR3 is TGTGCCAGCAGCTTAGACAGTCCCTCCTACAATGAGCAGTTCTTC. This sequence encodes CASSLDSPSYNEQFF.